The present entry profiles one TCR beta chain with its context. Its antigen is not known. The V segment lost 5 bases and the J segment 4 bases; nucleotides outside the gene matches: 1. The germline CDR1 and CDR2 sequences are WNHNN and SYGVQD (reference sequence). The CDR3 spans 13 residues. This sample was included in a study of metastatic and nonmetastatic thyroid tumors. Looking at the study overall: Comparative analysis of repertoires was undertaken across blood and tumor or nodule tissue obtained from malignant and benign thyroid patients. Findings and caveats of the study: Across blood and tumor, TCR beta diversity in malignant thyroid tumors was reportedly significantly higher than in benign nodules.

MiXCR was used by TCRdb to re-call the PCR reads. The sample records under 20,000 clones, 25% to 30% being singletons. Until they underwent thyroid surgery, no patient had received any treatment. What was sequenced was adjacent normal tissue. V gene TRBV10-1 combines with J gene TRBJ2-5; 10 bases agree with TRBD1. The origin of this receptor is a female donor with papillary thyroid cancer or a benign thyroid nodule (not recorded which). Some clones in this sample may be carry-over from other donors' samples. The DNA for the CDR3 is TGCGCCAGCAGTCGGGACAGGGGAGAGACCCAGTACTTC. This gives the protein CASSRDRGETQYF.